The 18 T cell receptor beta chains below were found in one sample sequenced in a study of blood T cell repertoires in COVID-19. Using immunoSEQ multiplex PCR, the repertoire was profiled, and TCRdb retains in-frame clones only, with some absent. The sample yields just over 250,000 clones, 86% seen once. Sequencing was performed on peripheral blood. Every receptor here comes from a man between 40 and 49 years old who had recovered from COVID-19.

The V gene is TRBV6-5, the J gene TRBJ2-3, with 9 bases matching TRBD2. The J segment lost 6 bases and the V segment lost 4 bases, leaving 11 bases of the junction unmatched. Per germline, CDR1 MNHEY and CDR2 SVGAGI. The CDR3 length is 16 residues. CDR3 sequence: CASSFRLADLGDTQYF. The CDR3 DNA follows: TGTGCCAGCAGTTTCCGACTAGCGGACCTAGGTGATACGCAGTATTTT.

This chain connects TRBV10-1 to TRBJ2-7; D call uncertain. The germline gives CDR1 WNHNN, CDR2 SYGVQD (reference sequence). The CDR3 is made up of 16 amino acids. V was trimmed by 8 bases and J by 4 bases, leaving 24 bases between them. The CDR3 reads CASVLTYGGIAYEQYF. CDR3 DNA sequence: TGCGCCAGCGTGCTAACCTATGGCGGAATTGCGTACGAGCAGTACTTC.

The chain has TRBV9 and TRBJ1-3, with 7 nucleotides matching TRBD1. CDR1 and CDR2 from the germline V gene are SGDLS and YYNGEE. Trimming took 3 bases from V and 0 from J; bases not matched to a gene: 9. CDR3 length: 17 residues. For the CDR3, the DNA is TGTGCCAGCAGCGCAGTACCGGGACAGCTCTCTGGAAACACCATATATTTT. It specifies CASSAVPGQLSGNTIYF.

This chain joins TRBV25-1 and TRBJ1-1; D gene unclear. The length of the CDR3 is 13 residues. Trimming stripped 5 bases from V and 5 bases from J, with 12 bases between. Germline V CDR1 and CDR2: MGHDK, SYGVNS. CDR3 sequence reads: CASSSYLETEAFF. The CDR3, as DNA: TGTGCCAGCAGTAGTTATCTAGAAACTGAAGCTTTCTTT.

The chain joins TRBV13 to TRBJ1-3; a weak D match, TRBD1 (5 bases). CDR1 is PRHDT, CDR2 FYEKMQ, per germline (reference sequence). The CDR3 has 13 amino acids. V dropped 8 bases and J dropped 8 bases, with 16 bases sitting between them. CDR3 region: CASSALGEHTIYF. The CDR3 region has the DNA TGTGCCAGCTCAGCGCTAGGGGAACACACCATATATTTT.

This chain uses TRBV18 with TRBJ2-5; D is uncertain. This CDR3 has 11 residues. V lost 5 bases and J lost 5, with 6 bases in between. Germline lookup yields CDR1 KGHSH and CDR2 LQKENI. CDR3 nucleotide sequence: TGTGCCAGCTCATTAGTGGAGACCCAGTACTTC. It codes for CASSLVETQYF.

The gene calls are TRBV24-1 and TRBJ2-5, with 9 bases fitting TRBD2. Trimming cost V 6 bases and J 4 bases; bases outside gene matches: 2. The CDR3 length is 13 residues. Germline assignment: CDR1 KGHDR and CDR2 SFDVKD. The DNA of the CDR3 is TGTGCCACCAGTCTTAGCGGGGGAGAGACCCAGTACTTC. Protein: CATSLSGGETQYF.

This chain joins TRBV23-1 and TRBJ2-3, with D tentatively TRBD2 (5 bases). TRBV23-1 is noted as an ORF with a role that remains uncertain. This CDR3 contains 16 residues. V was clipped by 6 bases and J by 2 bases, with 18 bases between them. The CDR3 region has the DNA TGCGCCAGCAGGCGACACACGGAGCGGCTCACAGATACGCAGTATTTT. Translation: CASRRHTERLTDTQYF.

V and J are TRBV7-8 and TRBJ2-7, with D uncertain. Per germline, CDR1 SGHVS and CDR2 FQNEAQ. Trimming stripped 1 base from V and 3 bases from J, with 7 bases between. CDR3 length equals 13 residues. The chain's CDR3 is CASSLVDFYEQYF. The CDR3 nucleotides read TGTGCCAGCAGCTTAGTAGACTTCTACGAGCAGTACTTC.

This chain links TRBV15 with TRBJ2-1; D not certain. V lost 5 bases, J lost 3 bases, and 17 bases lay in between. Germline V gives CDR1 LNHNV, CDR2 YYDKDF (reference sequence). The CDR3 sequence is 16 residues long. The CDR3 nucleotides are TGTGCCACCAGCTCTAGGAGCGCAGCTCTCTACAATGAGCAGTTCTTC. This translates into CATSSRSAALYNEQFF.

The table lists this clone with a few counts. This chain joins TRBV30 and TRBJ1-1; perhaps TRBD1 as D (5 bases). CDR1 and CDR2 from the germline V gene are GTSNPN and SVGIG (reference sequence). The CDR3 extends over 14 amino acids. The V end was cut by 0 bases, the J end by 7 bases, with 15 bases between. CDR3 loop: CAWSVGAGRSEAFF. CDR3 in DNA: TGTGCCTGGAGTGTTGGGGCAGGACGCAGTGAAGCTTTCTTT.

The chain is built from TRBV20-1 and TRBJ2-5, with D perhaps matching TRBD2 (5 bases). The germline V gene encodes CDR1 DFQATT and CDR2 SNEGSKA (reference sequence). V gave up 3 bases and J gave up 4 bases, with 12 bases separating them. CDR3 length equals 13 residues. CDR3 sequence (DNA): TGCAGTGCTAGTTACCGTAGCGTAGAGACCCAGTACTTC. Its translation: CSASYRSVETQYF.

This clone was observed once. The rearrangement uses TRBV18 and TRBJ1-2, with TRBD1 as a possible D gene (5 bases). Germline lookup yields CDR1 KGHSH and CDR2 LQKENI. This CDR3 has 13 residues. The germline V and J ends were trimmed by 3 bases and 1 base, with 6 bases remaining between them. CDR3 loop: CASSPTVNYGYTF. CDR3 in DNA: TGTGCCAGCTCACCGACAGTTAACTATGGCTACACCTTC. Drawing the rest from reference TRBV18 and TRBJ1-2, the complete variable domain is NAGVMQNPRHLVRRRGQEARLRCSPMKGHSHVYWYRQLPEEGLKFMVYLQKENIIDESGMPKERFSAEFPKEGPSILRIQQVVRGDSAAYFCASSPTVNYGYTFGSGTRLTVV.

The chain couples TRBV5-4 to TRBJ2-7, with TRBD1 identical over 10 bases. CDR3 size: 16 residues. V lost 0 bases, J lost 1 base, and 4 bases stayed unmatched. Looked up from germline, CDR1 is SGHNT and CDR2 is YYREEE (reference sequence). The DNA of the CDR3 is TGTGCCAGCAGCTTGGCAGACAGGGGGCTATCCTACGAGCAGTACTTC. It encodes CASSLADRGLSYEQYF.

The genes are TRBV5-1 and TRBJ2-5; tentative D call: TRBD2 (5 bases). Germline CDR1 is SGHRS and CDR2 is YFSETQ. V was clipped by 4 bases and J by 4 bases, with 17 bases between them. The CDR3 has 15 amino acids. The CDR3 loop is CASSGTHRDLETQYF. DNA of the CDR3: TGCGCCAGCAGCGGAACCCACCGGGATCTAGAGACCCAGTACTTC. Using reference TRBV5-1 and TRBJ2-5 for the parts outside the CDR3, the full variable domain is KAGVTQTPRYLIKTRGQQVTLSCSPISGHRSVSWYQQTPGQGLQFLFEYFSETQRNKGNFPGRFSGRQFSNSRSEMNVSTLELGDSALYLCASSGTHRDLETQYFGPGTRLLVL.

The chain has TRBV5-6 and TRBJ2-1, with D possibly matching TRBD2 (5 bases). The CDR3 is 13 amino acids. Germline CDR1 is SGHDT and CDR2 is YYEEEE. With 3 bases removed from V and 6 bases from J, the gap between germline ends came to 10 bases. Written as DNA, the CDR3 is TGTGCCAGCAGCTCGACGGGGTTCAATGAGCAGTTCTTC. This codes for CASSSTGFNEQFF.

Here the CDR3 DNA reads TGTGCCAGCAGCCAAGACCCCGACTGGGCCAACGTCCTGACTTTC. Its translation: CASSQDPDWANVLTF. The chain carries TRBV3-1 (or the pseudogene TRBV3-2) and TRBJ2-6; D is unclear. The CDR3 has 15 amino acids. V shed 0 bases and J shed 5 bases, with 8 bases lying between them. From germline, CDR1 is LGHDT and CDR2 YNNKEL (reference sequence).

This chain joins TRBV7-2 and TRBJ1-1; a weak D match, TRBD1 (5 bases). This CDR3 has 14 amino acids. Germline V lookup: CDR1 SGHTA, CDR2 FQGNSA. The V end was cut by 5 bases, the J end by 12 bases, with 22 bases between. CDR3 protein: CASSLLPRQPLSFF. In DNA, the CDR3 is TGTGCCAGCAGCCTACTCCCGAGACAGCCCCTATCTTTCTTT.